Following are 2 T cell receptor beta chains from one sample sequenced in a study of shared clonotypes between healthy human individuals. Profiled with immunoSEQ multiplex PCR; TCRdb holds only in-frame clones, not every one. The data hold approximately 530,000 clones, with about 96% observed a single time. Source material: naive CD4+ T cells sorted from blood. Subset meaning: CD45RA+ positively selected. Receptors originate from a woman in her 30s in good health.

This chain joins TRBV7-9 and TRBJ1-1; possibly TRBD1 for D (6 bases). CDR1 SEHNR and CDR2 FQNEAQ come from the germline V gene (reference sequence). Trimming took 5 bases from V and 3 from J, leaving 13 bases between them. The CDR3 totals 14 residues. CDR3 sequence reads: CASSVVQGDTEAFF. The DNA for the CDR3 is TGTGCCAGCAGCGTGGTACAGGGCGACACTGAAGCTTTCTTT.

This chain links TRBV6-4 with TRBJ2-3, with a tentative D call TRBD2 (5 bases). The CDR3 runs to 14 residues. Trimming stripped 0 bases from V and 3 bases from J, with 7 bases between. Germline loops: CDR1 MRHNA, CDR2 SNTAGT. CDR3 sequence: CASSDSGETDTQYF. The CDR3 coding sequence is TGTGCCAGCAGTGACTCTGGGGAGACAGATACGCAGTATTTT.